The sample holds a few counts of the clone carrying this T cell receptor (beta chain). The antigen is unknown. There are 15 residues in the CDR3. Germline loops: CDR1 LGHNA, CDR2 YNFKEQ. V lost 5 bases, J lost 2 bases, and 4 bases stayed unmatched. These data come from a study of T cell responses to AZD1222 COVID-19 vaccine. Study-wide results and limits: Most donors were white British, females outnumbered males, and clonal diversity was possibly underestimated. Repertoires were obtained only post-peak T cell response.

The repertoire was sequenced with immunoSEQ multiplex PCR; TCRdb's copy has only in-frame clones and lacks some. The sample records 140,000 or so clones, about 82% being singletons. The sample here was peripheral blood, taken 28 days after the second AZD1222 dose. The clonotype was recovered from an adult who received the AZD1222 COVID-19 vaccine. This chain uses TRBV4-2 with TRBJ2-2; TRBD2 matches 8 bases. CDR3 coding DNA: TGTGCCAGCAGCTTCGGGGGGGGAAACACCGGGGAGCTGTTTTTT. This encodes CASSFGGGNTGELFF.